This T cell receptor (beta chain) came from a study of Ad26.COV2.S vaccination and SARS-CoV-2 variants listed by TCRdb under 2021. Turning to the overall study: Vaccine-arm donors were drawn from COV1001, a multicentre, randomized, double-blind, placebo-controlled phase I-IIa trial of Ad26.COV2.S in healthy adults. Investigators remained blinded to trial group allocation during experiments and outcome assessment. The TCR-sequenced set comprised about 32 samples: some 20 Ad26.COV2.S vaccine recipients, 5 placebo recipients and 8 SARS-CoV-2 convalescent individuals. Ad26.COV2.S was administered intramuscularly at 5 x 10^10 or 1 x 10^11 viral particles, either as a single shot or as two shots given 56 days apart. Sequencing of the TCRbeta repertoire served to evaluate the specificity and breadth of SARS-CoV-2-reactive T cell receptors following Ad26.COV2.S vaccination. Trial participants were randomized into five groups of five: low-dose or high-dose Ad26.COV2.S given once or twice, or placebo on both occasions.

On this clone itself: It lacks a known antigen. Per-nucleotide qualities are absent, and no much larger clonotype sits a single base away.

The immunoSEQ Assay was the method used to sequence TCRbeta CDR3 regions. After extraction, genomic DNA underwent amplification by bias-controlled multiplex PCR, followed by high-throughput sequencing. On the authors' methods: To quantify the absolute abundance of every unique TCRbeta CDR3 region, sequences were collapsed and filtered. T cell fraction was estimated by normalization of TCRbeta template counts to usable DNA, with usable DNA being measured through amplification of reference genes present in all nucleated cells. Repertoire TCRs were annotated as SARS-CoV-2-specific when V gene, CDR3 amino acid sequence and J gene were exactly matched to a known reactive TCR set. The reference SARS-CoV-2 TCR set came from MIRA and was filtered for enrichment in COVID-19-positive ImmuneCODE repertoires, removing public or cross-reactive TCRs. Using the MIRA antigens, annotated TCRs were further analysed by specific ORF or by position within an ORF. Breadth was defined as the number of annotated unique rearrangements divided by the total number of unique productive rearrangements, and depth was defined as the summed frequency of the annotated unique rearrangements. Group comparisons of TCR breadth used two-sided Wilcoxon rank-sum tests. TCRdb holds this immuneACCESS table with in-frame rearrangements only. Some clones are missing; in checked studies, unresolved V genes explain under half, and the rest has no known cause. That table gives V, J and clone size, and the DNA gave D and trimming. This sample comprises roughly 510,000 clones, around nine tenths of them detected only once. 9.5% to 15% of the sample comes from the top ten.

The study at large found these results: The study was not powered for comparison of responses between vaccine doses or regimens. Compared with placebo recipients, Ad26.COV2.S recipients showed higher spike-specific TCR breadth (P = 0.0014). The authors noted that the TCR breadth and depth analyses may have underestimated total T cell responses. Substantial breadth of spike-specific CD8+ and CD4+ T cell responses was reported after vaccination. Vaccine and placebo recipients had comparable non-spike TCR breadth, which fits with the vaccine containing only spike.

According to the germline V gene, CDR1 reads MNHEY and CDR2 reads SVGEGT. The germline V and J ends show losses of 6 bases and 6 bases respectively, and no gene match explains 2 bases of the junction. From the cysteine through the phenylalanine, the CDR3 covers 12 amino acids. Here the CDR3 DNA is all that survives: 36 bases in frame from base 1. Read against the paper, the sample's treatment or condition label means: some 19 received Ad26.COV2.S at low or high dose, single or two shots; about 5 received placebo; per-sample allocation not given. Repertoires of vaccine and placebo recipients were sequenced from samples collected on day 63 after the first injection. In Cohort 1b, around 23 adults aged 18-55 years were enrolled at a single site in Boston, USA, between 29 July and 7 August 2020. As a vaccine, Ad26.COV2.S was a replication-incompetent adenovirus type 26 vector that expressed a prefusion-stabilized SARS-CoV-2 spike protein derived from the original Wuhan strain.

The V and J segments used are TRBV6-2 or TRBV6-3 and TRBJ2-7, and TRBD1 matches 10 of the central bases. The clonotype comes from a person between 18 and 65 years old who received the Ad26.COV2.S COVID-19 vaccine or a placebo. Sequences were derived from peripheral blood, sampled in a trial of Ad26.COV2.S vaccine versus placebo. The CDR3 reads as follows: CASSRTGGEQYF. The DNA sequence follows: TGTGCCAGCAGCAGGACAGGGGGCGAGCAGTACTTC.